Listed here is a single T cell receptor beta chain. CDR3 length equals 16 residues. The germline gives CDR1 LNHDA, CDR2 SQIVND (reference sequence). Trimming removed 7 bases from V and 1 base from J, with 19 bases in between. In the authors' methods: Reference gene primer amplification gave estimated nucleated cell counts. The assay was immunoSEQ multiplex PCR, and TCRdb's table has in-frame clones only and misses some. V and J calls and clone size are those listed in that table; D and trimming were worked out from the DNA. The data contain about 210,000 clones, 92% of them singletons. These data come from a study of blood T cell repertoires in COVID-19.

This clonotype originated in a man younger than 40 with acute or convalescent COVID-19. The chain has TRBV19 and TRBJ1-1; TRBD1 is a possible D gene (5 bases). Sequenced sample: peripheral blood. The CDR3 here is CASTRLGGAPNTEAFF. CDR3 nucleotide sequence: TGTGCCAGTACCAGACTAGGAGGGGCCCCGAACACTGAAGCTTTCTTT. Looking up the rest from reference TRBV19 and TRBJ1-1 gives the full variable domain: DGGITQSPKYLFRKEGQNVTLSCEQNLNHDAMYWYRQDPGQGLRLIYYSQIVNDFQKGDIAEGYSVSREKKESFPLTVTSAQKNPTAFYLCASTRLGGAPNTEAFFGQGTRLTVV.